The clone carrying this T cell receptor beta chain has a single count. Its antigen is not identified. This specimen comes from a study of T cell repertoires in aging, cancer and after chemotherapy. Overall study context: Patients with chronic lymphocytic leukemia were sampled before and after fludarabine- or bendamustine-based chemotherapy. About 8.8 million TCR reads were in the whole dataset. Study outcomes and limitations: Rebound thymic output was suggested by rising median generation probability during chemotherapy in each cancer cohort.

TCR beta rearrangements were amplified from peripheral blood genomic DNA. TRB rearrangements spanning V, D and J were amplified using mixed TRB-A/B primers. Via MiXCR, TCRdb re-called the multiplex PCR reads, giving one row per CDR3 protein. This table holds around 1,300 distinct CDR3 sequences, about 65% found once. This CDR3 contains 13 residues. From germline, CDR1 is MNHEY and CDR2 SVGEGT. The trim removed 6 bases at V and 8 bases at J, leaving 4 bases unmatched. The gene calls are TRBV6-2 or TRBV6-3 and TRBJ1-6; 7 bases agree with TRBD1. The sample taken for sequencing was blood. This TCR was sampled from a human donor with a blood cancer. Here the CDR3 reads CASSGTDDSPLHF. CDR3 DNA sequence: TGTGCCAGCAGCGGGACAGATGATTCACCCCTCCACTTT.